This T cell receptor (beta chain) was observed in a study of cytomegalovirus exposure and HLA in healthy donors. Study context: A later analysis reported the same platform for the 100 to 150 validation repertoires and the 666 first-cohort repertoires. Study-wide findings and caveats: Across donors, most TCRs were seen rarely, yet some public ones were widespread. High sensitivity and specificity were reportedly achieved when the classifier diagnosed cytomegalovirus status. Cytomegalovirus-associated status was assigned to 164 TCR beta chains.

To note about this clone: Its antigen is as yet unknown.

The data were produced by immunoSEQ multiplex PCR, yet TCRdb's version contains in-frame clones alone and is incomplete. The repertoire holds some 250,000 clones, with about nine tenths as singletons. Trimming took 3 bases from V and 3 from J; bases not matched to a gene: 9. CDR1 is SGHNT, CDR2 YYREEE, per germline (reference sequence). CDR3 size: 17 residues. V gene TRBV5-4 combines with J gene TRBJ2-2; 9 bases align to TRBD1. The clonotype comes from a woman aged 25 to 45 in good health and CMV-seronegative. The sequencing sample was made of PBMCs. CDR3 amino acids: CASSSIDRGWDTGELFF. The CDR3 nucleotides read TGTGCCAGCAGCTCCATCGACAGGGGGTGGGACACCGGGGAGCTGTTTTTT.